This is a list of T cell receptor beta chains from one sample in a study of cytomegalovirus exposure and HLA in healthy donors. Profiling relied on immunoSEQ multiplex PCR, and the TCRdb table lists in-frame clones only, not all of them. Among more than 95,000 clones listed, roughly a tenth were seen once. Sample: PBMCs. The origin of the receptors is a man aged 35-49 years in good health and CMV-seropositive. The CDR3 runs from the conserved cysteine through the conserved F or W. The D gene is left open where the match is weak. Part of the rows lack a size; the others show once, few, many or a class for expanded clones.

clone_size: few
v_call: TRBV27
d_call: NA
j_call: TRBJ2-1
cdr3_aa: CASSISGGSSSYNEQFF
cdr3_nt: TGTGCCAGCAGTATTTCCGGGGGTAGTAGCTCCTACAATGAGCAGTTCTTC

clone_size: NA
v_call: TRBV7-3
d_call: TRBD2
j_call: TRBJ2-2
cdr3_aa: CASSPPKREDTGELFF
cdr3_nt: TGTGCCAGCAGCCCCCCAAAGCGGGAGGACACCGGGGAGCTGTTTTTT

clone_size: NA
v_call: TRBV29-1
d_call: NA
j_call: TRBJ2-2
cdr3_aa: CSALWGAGELFF
cdr3_nt: TGCAGCGCCCTCTGGGGCGCCGGGGAGCTGTTTTTT

clone_size: NA
v_call: TRBV11-2
d_call: NA
j_call: TRBJ2-1
cdr3_aa: CASSLEPGNEQFF
cdr3_nt: TGTGCCAGCAGCTTAGAACCGGGCAATGAGCAGTTCTTC

clone_size: few
v_call: TRBV5-4
d_call: TRBD2
j_call: TRBJ2-1
cdr3_aa: CASSPGLVRDEQFF
cdr3_nt: TGTGCCAGCAGCCCCGGACTAGTTAGGGATGAGCAGTTCTTC

clone_size: few
v_call: TRBV5-1
d_call: NA
j_call: TRBJ2-2
cdr3_aa: CASSLATGFLGELFF
cdr3_nt: TGCGCCAGCAGCTTGGCTACCGGGTTCCTGGGGGAGCTGTTTTTT

clone_size: NA
v_call: TRBV9
d_call: TRBD2
j_call: TRBJ2-7
cdr3_aa: CASGTSASYEQYF
cdr3_nt: TGTGCCAGCGGCACTAGCGCCTCCTACGAGCAGTACTTC

clone_size: NA
v_call: TRBV19
d_call: TRBD1
j_call: TRBJ1-1
cdr3_aa: CASSTPGQGTLEAFF
cdr3_nt: TGTGCCAGTAGTACCCCGGGACAGGGGACTTTAGAAGCTTTCTTT

clone_size: few
v_call: TRBV7-2
d_call: NA
j_call: TRBJ1-4
cdr3_aa: CASSLVAATNEKLFF
cdr3_nt: TGTGCCAGCAGCTTAGTCGCAGCAACTAATGAAAAACTGTTTTTT

clone_size: NA
v_call: TRBV6-1
d_call: TRBD2
j_call: TRBJ2-1
cdr3_aa: CASSEGVAGYNEQFF
cdr3_nt: TGTGCCAGCAGTGAAGGGGTAGCGGGGTACAATGAGCAGTTCTTC

clone_size: NA
v_call: TRBV19
d_call: NA
j_call: TRBJ1-5
cdr3_aa: CASSRPTRDTYSNQPQHF
cdr3_nt: TGTGCCAGTAGTAGACCCACCCGGGACACTTATAGCAATCAGCCCCAGCATTTT

clone_size: few
v_call: TRBV7-2
d_call: NA
j_call: TRBJ1-2
cdr3_aa: CASSPGGFDGYTF
cdr3_nt: TGTGCCAGCAGCCCGGGTGGTTTCGATGGCTACACCTTC

clone_size: few
v_call: TRBV6-4
d_call: NA
j_call: TRBJ2-7
cdr3_aa: CASSPLRQRTYEQYF
cdr3_nt: TGTGCCAGCAGTCCCCTCCGGCAGCGGACCTACGAGCAGTACTTC

clone_size: NA
v_call: TRBV27
d_call: TRBD2
j_call: TRBJ2-5
cdr3_aa: CASSLIFVAGLQETQYF
cdr3_nt: TGTGCCAGCAGTTTGATCTTCGTAGCGGGGTTACAAGAGACCCAGTACTTC

clone_size: NA
v_call: TRBV25-1
d_call: TRBD2
j_call: TRBJ2-7
cdr3_aa: CASNPGLAGDEQYF
cdr3_nt: TGTGCCAGCAACCCGGGACTAGCGGGAGACGAGCAGTACTTC

clone_size: few
v_call: TRBV19
d_call: TRBD1
j_call: TRBJ2-1
cdr3_aa: CASQQDRGKLQQFF
cdr3_nt: TGTGCCAGCCAACAGGACAGGGGGAAGCTCCAGCAGTTCTTC

clone_size: few
v_call: TRBV5-4
d_call: TRBD2
j_call: TRBJ2-7
cdr3_aa: CASSKGSGRALGEQYF
cdr3_nt: TGTGCCAGCAGTAAGGGGAGCGGGAGGGCCCTCGGCGAGCAGTACTTC

clone_size: few
v_call: TRBV5-5
d_call: NA
j_call: TRBJ1-1
cdr3_aa: CASSRGNTEAFF
cdr3_nt: TGTGCCAGCAGCCGGGGGAACACTGAAGCTTTCTTT

clone_size: many
v_call: TRBV6-1
d_call: TRBD1
j_call: TRBJ1-3
cdr3_aa: CASSEDRGPGNTIYF
cdr3_nt: TGTGCCAGCAGTGAGGACAGGGGGCCTGGAAACACCATATATTTT

clone_size: NA
v_call: TRBV9
d_call: NA
j_call: TRBJ2-2
cdr3_aa: CASSAYSLVTGELFF
cdr3_nt: TGTGCCAGCAGCGCGTACAGCCTGGTCACCGGGGAGCTGTTTTTT

clone_size: few
v_call: TRBV30
d_call: TRBD2
j_call: TRBJ2-7
cdr3_aa: CAWRPSGVYEQYF
cdr3_nt: TGTGCCTGGAGACCTAGCGGGGTCTACGAGCAGTACTTC

clone_size: few
v_call: TRBV11-3
d_call: TRBD1
j_call: TRBJ2-3
cdr3_aa: CASAGQGVTDTQYF
cdr3_nt: TGTGCCAGCGCCGGGCAGGGGGTAACAGATACGCAGTATTTT

clone_size: many
v_call: TRBV2
d_call: NA
j_call: TRBJ2-3
cdr3_aa: CASRKGWSTDTQYF
cdr3_nt: TGTGCCAGCAGAAAGGGGTGGAGCACAGATACGCAGTATTTT

clone_size: NA
v_call: TRBV5-6
d_call: TRBD1
j_call: TRBJ2-7
cdr3_aa: CASSLGTGFNEQYF
cdr3_nt: TGTGCCAGCAGCTTAGGGACAGGGTTTAACGAGCAGTACTTC

clone_size: NA
v_call: TRBV4-2
d_call: TRBD2
j_call: TRBJ2-2
cdr3_aa: CASSQGGENTGELFF
cdr3_nt: TGTGCCAGCAGCCAGGGGGGGGAGAACACCGGGGAGCTGTTTTTT

clone_size: NA
v_call: TRBV27
d_call: NA
j_call: TRBJ2-3
cdr3_aa: CASSFSTDTQYF
cdr3_nt: TGTGCCAGCAGTTTCTCGACAGATACGCAGTATTTT

clone_size: NA
v_call: TRBV5-1
d_call: NA
j_call: TRBJ2-3
cdr3_aa: CASSLIRETDTQYF
cdr3_nt: TGCGCCAGCAGCTTGATACGGGAGACAGATACGCAGTATTTT

clone_size: few
v_call: TRBV29-1
d_call: NA
j_call: TRBJ1-2
cdr3_aa: CSVEDGGSLYGYTF
cdr3_nt: TGCAGCGTTGAAGATGGAGGATCCCTCTATGGCTACACCTTC

clone_size: NA
v_call: TRBV9
d_call: TRBD2
j_call: TRBJ2-1
cdr3_aa: CASSFQTSGVQFF
cdr3_nt: TGTGCCAGCAGCTTCCAGACTAGCGGGGTGCAGTTCTTC

clone_size: few
v_call: TRBV2
d_call: NA
j_call: TRBJ2-1
cdr3_aa: CASSGRRTSSYNEQFF
cdr3_nt: TGTGCCAGCAGTGGGAGGAGGACGAGCTCCTACAATGAGCAGTTCTTC

clone_size: few
v_call: TRBV29-1
d_call: NA
j_call: TRBJ1-3
cdr3_aa: CSVLTRRTGNTIYF
cdr3_nt: TGCAGCGTCCTAACTCGGAGGACTGGAAACACCATATATTTT